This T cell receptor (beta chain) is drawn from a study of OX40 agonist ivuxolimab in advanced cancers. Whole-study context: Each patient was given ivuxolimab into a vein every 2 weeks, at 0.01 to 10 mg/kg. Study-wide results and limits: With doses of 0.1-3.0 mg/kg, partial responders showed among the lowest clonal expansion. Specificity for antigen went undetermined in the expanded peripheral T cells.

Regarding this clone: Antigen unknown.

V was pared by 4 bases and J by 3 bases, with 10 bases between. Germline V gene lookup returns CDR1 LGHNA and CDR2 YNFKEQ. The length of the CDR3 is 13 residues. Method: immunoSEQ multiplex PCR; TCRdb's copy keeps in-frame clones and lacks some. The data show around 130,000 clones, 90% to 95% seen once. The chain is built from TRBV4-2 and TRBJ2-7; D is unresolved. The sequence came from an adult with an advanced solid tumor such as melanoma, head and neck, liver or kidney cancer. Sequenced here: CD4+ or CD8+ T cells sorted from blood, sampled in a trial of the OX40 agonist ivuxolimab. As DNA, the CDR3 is TGTGCCAGCAGCCGTGGCGAGCTCTACGAGCAGTACTTC. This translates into CASSRGELYEQYF.